These 20 T cell receptor beta chains were all obtained from the same sample, sequenced in a study of neoadjuvant anti-PD-1 for oral cavity cancer (dated by TCRdb to the early 2020s). Library construction relied on the immunoSEQ multiplex PCR assay. Imported from immuneACCESS, the table was reduced by TCRdb to in-frame sequences with V and J called. These copies leave out some clones; in studies compared against another copy, an unresolved V gene accounts for under half, and the cause of the remainder is not known. The sample has about 68,000 clones on record, about 88% of them singletons. The ten largest clones take up approximately 3.6% of the sample. Explained via the paper, the time point label denotes: after neoadjuvant nivolumab, at surgical resection. The material was PBMCs, obtained after nivolumab (anti-PD-1) treatment. The receptor set was obtained from a person aged 35-79 years with oral cavity squamous cell carcinoma.

The CDR3 coding sequence is TGCGCCAGCAGTTTCACAGGAACCGGGGAGCTGTTTTTT. This codes for CASSFTGTGELFF. This rearrangement joins TRBV10-1 to TRBJ2-2, with a weak D call TRBD1 (5 bases). CDR1 is WNHNN, CDR2 SYGVQD, per germline (reference sequence). This CDR3 region has 13 residues. V was trimmed by 5 bases and J by 5 bases, leaving 9 bases between them.

The chain uses TRBV5-1 and TRBJ2-7, with TRBD2 as a possible D gene (6 bases). Trimming removed 6 bases from V and 9 bases from J, with 19 bases in between. This CDR3 spans 13 amino acids. CDR1 is SGHRS, CDR2 YFSETQ, per germline. The CDR3 DNA reads TGCGCCAGCACGGGAGAGAATGGACTACGGCAGTACTTC. Translating it yields CASTGENGLRQYF.

This chain links TRBV7-8 with TRBJ1-3; D perhaps matches TRBD1 (6 bases). Germline CDR1 SGHVS, CDR2 FQNEAQ. This CDR3 has 14 residues. Trimming shortened V by 1 base and J by 2 bases, and 6 bases separated the two germline ends. The CDR3 nucleotides read TGTGCCAGCAGCTTAGACAGGGCTGGAAACACCATATATTTT. This gives the protein CASSLDRAGNTIYF.

V is TRBV4-1 and J is TRBJ2-7; tentatively, D is TRBD1 (6 bases). CDR3 length: 14 residues. CDR1 MGHRA and CDR2 YSYEKL come from the germline V gene. V lost 3 bases and J 6 bases, leaving 15 bases between the germline ends. The CDR3 reads CASSHDTGRREQYF. As DNA, the CDR3 is TGCGCCAGCAGCCATGATACAGGGAGACGCGAGCAGTACTTC.

The chain links TRBV19 to TRBJ1-2; possibly TRBD1 for D (5 bases). The CDR3 spans 15 residues. The germline V gene has CDR1 LNHDA and CDR2 SQIVND (reference sequence). Trimming took off 7 bases at V and 1 base at J, with 16 bases between the two ends. The DNA of the CDR3 is TGTGCCAGTACTAAAGGGGACGGACTTAACTATGGCTACACCTTC. Translated: CASTKGDGLNYGYTF.

Only a few counts were recorded for this clone. V usage is TRBV4-1 and J usage is TRBJ2-3; D is undetermined. The V and J ends lost 5 bases and 0 bases respectively, with 6 bases between them. This CDR3 is built from 13 residues. Germline V gene lookup returns CDR1 MGHRA and CDR2 YSYEKL. In DNA, the CDR3 is TGCGCCAGCAGCTCGATTAGCACAGATACGCAGTATTTT. Translation gives CASSSISTDTQYF.

The chain is built from TRBV29-1 and TRBJ2-5, with 12 positions matching TRBD1. Trimming cost V 4 bases and J 3 bases; bases outside gene matches: 3. The CDR3 extends over 14 amino acids. Germline V CDR1 and CDR2: SQVTM, ANQGSEA. CDR3 nucleotides: TGCAGCGTTGGGGACAGGGGGCCAAAAGAGACCCAGTACTTC. Amino acid sequence: CSVGDRGPKETQYF.

The CDR3 loop reads CAWSVGGESSYEQYF. CDR3 DNA: TGTGCCTGGAGTGTTGGGGGCGAGAGCTCCTACGAGCAGTACTTC. The V and J genes are TRBV30 and TRBJ2-7; weak D call: TRBD1 (6 bases). Germline V CDR1 and CDR2: GTSNPN, SVGIG (reference sequence). The CDR3 contains 15 residues. V was trimmed by 0 bases and J by 0 bases, leaving 12 bases between them.

The CDR3 nucleotides are TGTGCCAGTAGTAGGGGGTGGGGGAGCAATCAGCCCCAGCATTTT. Translated, it gives CASSRGWGSNQPQHF. The chain links TRBV19 to TRBJ1-5, with a tentative D call TRBD1 (5 bases). Germline V CDR1 and CDR2: LNHDA, SQIVND (reference sequence). Trimming took 4 bases from V and 1 from J, leaving 11 bases between them. The length of the CDR3 is 15 residues.

This rearrangement joins TRBV6-5 to TRBJ2-7; 9 bases fit TRBD1. The germline V gene has CDR1 MNHEY and CDR2 SVGAGI. CDR3 length: 14 amino acids. Unmatched junction bases numbered 9, after V lost 6 bases and J lost 6 bases. Here the CDR3 reads CASRWTGDPAEQYF. The CDR3 DNA follows: TGTGCCAGCAGATGGACAGGGGACCCTGCCGAGCAGTACTTC.

The chain employs TRBV28 and TRBJ2-1; no clear D gene. V was pared by 4 bases and J by 0 bases, with 10 bases between. Germline-derived CDR1 and CDR2 are MDHEN and SYDVKM. CDR3 length: 15 residues. The CDR3 is CASSSPGISYNEQFF. The CDR3 DNA follows: TGTGCCAGCAGTTCCCCGGGTATCTCCTACAATGAGCAGTTCTTC.

The rearrangement joins TRBV4-1 to TRBJ1-2, with D unclear. Deletions cut 0 bases from V and 2 bases from J, with 7 bases between. Germline V gives CDR1 MGHRA, CDR2 YSYEKL. The CDR3 totals 14 residues. As DNA, the CDR3 is TGCGCCAGCAGCCAAGATAAGAACAACTATGGCTACACCTTC. Encoded protein: CASSQDKNNYGYTF.

The CDR3 is CASSLVNDRALPSYEQYF. In DNA, the CDR3 is TGCGCCAGCAGCTTGGTAAACGACAGGGCCCTCCCCTCCTACGAGCAGTACTTC. V gene TRBV5-1 combines with J gene TRBJ2-7; 7 nucleotides match TRBD1. Germline CDR1 and CDR2: SGHRS and YFSETQ. There are 18 residues in the CDR3. V was clipped by 0 bases and J by 0 bases; unmatched bases: 12.

The chain has TRBV4-2 and TRBJ2-3, with 9 bases lining up with TRBD2. The CDR3 length is 16 residues. V lost 3 bases, J lost 6 bases, and 10 bases stayed unmatched. Germline assignment: CDR1 LGHNA and CDR2 YNFKEQ. CDR3 residues: CASSQDSGSGVDTQYF. CDR3 DNA sequence: TGTGCCAGCAGCCAGGATAGCGGGAGCGGGGTGGATACGCAGTATTTT.

The chain has TRBV29-1 and TRBJ2-1, with D unclear. Trimming cost V 0 bases and J 9 bases, with 12 bases left between them. This CDR3 spans 13 amino acids. The germline V gene has CDR1 SQVTM and CDR2 ANQGSEA. The CDR3 DNA is TGCAGCGTTGAAGATCCCGGCTCTCGTGAGCAGTTCTTC. The encoded protein is CSVEDPGSREQFF.

On this clone: This sample also contains other DNA sequences that code for the same CDR3. V and J are TRBV2 and TRBJ2-2; 10 positions agree with TRBD2. CDR1 SNHLY and CDR2 FYNNEI come from the germline V gene. The CDR3 is made up of 15 amino acids. Germline trimming cut 4 bases from V and 1 base from J; bases unmatched to any gene: 0. The CDR3 protein is CASSGLAGNTGELFF. CDR3 bases: TGTGCCAGCAGTGGACTAGCGGGGAACACCGGGGAGCTGTTTTTT.

This chain uses TRBV6-1 with TRBJ1-1; 8 bases map to TRBD1. Germline V gene sequence: CDR1 MNHNS, CDR2 SASEGT. The CDR3 extends over 13 amino acids. J gave up 4 bases and V 11 bases, and 9 bases lay outside the gene matches. CDR3 amino acids: CAGGITGGTEAFF. The DNA for the CDR3 is TGTGCCGGGGGAATTACAGGGGGCACTGAAGCTTTCTTT.

This chain uses TRBV6-5 with TRBJ2-7; the D is unclear. The length of the CDR3 is 13 residues. V was cut by 5 bases and J by 2 bases, with 10 bases left in between. Germline loops: CDR1 MNHEY, CDR2 SVGAGI. CDR3 region: CASSHPSPYEQYF. The CDR3 DNA sequence: TGTGCCAGCAGTCACCCATCCCCCTACGAGCAGTACTTC.

The V and J genes are TRBV9 and TRBJ2-7; unclear D gene. This CDR3 has 14 residues. Germline V gene data show CDR1 as SGDLS and CDR2 as YYNGEE. V lost 4 bases, J lost 4 bases, and 15 bases lay in between. The CDR3 DNA follows: TGTGCCAGCAGCCCCTCCCCATGGGAATACGAGCAGTACTTC. Translation: CASSPSPWEYEQYF.

The V call is TRBV30, the J call TRBJ2-5, with 9 bases lining up with TRBD2. This CDR3 is built from 16 residues. After removal of 3 bases from V and 5 bases from J, the junction contained 13 bases not matched to a gene. Per germline, CDR1 GTSNPN and CDR2 SVGIG (reference sequence). CDR3 sequence (DNA): TGTGCCTGGAGCTCAGGGGCGGGAGGGCCCCGGGAGACCCAGTACTTC. Protein sequence: CAWSSGAGGPRETQYF.